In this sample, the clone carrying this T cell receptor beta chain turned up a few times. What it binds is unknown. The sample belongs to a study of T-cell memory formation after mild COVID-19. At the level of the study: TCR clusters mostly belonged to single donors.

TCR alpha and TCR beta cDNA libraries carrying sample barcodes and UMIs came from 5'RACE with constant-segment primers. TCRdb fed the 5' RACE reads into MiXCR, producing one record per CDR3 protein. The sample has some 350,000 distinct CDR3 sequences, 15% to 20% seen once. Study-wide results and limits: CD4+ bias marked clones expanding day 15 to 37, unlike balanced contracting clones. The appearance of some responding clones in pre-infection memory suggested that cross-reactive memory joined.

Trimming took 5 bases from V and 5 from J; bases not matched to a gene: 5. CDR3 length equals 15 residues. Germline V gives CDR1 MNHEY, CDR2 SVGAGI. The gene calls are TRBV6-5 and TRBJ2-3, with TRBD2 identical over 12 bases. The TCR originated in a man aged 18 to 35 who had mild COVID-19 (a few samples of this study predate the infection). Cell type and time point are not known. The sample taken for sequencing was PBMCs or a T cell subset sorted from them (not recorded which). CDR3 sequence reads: CASSRLAGDRDTQYF. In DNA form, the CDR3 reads TGTGCCAGCAGTCGACTAGCGGGGGATAGAGATACGCAGTATTTT.